One sample yielded the 29 T cell receptor beta chains listed below, sequenced in a study of cytomegalovirus exposure and HLA in healthy donors listed by TCRdb under 2017. Receptors were amplified or captured by the immunoSEQ multiplex PCR assay. For the multiplex PCR, a mixture combining 60 forward primers for TCR Vbeta segments and 13 reverse primers for TCR Jbeta segments was used. Drawn from immuneACCESS, this table holds only the in-frame rearrangements with V and J called that TCRdb kept. Clones are partly lost; checked studies trace under half to an unresolved V gene and leave the rest unexplained. The sample table holds some 180,000 clones, of which over 75% were seen once. Together, the top ten hold 0.2% to 0.3% of the sample. The specimen was PBMCs. These receptors came from a girl under three years old in good health and CMV-seronegative.

This chain links TRBV7-8 with TRBJ2-2, with D unresolved. This CDR3 region has 15 residues. CDR1 is SGHVS, CDR2 FQNEAQ, per germline. V was trimmed by 3 bases and J by 3 bases, leaving 11 bases between them. CDR3 nucleotide sequence: TGTGCCAGCAGCTTGGATCTAGAATACACCGGGGAGCTGTTTTTT. This gives the protein CASSLDLEYTGELFF.

This chain uses TRBV15 with TRBJ2-1; D might be TRBD2 (5 bases). This CDR3 contains 15 residues. The V gene's germline CDR1 is LNHNV and CDR2 YYDKDF (reference sequence). V was clipped by 4 bases and J by 0 bases, with 10 bases between them. The CDR3 here is CATSTLAHSYNEQFF. As DNA, the CDR3 is TGTGCCACCAGCACTCTAGCTCACTCCTACAATGAGCAGTTCTTC. The variable domain in full, completed from reference TRBV15 and TRBJ2-1, reads DAMVIQNPRYQVTQFGKPVTLSCSQTLNHNVMYWYQQKSSQAPKLLFHYYDKDFNNEADTPDNFQSRRPNTSFCFLDIRSPGLGDTAMYLCATSTLAHSYNEQFFGPGTRLTVL.

The genes are TRBV7-8 and TRBJ2-5, with a weak D call TRBD2 (5 bases). Germline values: CDR1 SGHVS, CDR2 FQNEAQ. Trimming removed 2 bases from V and 9 bases from J, with 22 bases in between. CDR3 length: 16 residues. Here the CDR3 DNA reads TGTGCCAGCAGCTTAATTTTGAGCGGACCTAATGTGTCCCAGTACTTC. Translation gives CASSLILSGPNVSQYF.

This chain uses TRBV2 with TRBJ1-2; possible D gene TRBD1, 5 bases. Trimming left V 1 base short and J 3 bases short, with 15 bases between. The CDR3 has 16 residues. Germline assignment: CDR1 SNHLY and CDR2 FYNNEI. CDR3 loop: CASSEGAGPGDYGYTF. CDR3 bases: TGTGCCAGCAGTGAAGGGGCGGGGCCCGGGGACTATGGCTACACCTTC.

V usage is TRBV5-6 and J usage is TRBJ2-7; D remains unclear. The V gene lost 2 bases and the J gene lost 3 bases, with 3 bases spanning the gap. Germline V CDR1 and CDR2: SGHDT, YYEEEE. The CDR3 extends over 11 amino acids. The CDR3 bases are TGTGCCAGCAGCTTCCGCTACGAGCAGTACTTC. Translation: CASSFRYEQYF. Full variable domain (missing parts from reference TRBV5-6 and TRBJ2-7): DAGVTQSPTHLIKTRGQQVTLRCSPKSGHDTVSWYQQALGQGPQFIFQYYEEEERQRGNFPDRFSGHQFPNYSSELNVNALLLGDSALYLCASSFRYEQYFGPGTRLTVT.

The chain joins TRBV6-5 to TRBJ1-1; 7 bases fit TRBD1. The V segment lost 2 bases and the J segment 7 bases; nucleotides outside the gene matches: 10. The CDR3 runs 15 residues. Germline CDR1 reads MNHEY; CDR2 reads SVGAGI. CDR3 in DNA: TGTGCCAGCAGTTACCAGACAGGACAGGCCATTGAAGCTTTCTTT. It encodes CASSYQTGQAIEAFF.

The J gene is TRBJ2-5, the V gene TRBV9; 11 positions match TRBD2. The V gene end was trimmed by 0 bases and the J gene end by 3 bases; junction bases not matched to a gene: 7. CDR1 SGDLS and CDR2 YYNGEE come from the germline V gene. The CDR3 totals 17 residues. The CDR3 spells CASSVVPLAGGEETQYF. CDR3 coding DNA: TGTGCCAGCAGCGTAGTCCCGCTAGCGGGGGGCGAAGAGACCCAGTACTTC.

The CDR3 here is CASSVQRPWTGSSYEQYF. CDR3 coding DNA: TGTGCCAGCAGTGTTCAGCGACCCTGGACAGGGAGCTCCTACGAGCAGTACTTC. V gene TRBV6-1 combines with J gene TRBJ2-7; 8 bases are shared with TRBD1. The CDR3 spans 18 residues. J was trimmed by 0 bases and V by 4 bases; bases with no gene match: 14. Germline-derived CDR1 and CDR2 are MNHNS and SASEGT.

The chain is built from TRBV5-1 and TRBJ1-5; D gene uncertain. This CDR3 comprises 15 residues. The V end lost 0 bases, the J end lost 4 bases, and 11 bases lay between the germline ends. CDR1 and CDR2 from the germline V gene are SGHRS and YFSETQ. CDR3 sequence: CASSLGSGINQPQHF. The DNA of the CDR3 is TGCGCCAGCAGCTTGGGGTCGGGGATTAATCAGCCCCAGCATTTT.

The chain uses TRBV4-3 and TRBJ2-1; D is unclear. CDR3 size: 17 residues. Germline CDR1 LGHNA, CDR2 YSLEER. Trimming pared 2 bases from V and 0 bases from J, leaving 14 bases between. The CDR3 reads CASSQRRHWSSYNEQFF. The CDR3 nucleotides are TGCGCCAGCAGCCAACGACGGCACTGGAGCTCCTACAATGAGCAGTTCTTC.

The chain uses TRBV11-2 and TRBJ2-1; 8 bases line up with TRBD2. In germline, CDR1 is SGHAT, CDR2 FQNNGV. The CDR3 spans 13 residues. Losses at the gene ends were 1 base for V and 13 bases for J; bases not matched to a gene: 6. The CDR3 sequence: CASSLVLAGGQFF. Here the CDR3 DNA reads TGTGCCAGCAGCTTAGTTTTGGCGGGGGGACAGTTCTTC.

The CDR3 DNA is TGTGCCAGTAGTGTCACTAGCGGGTGGGATGAGCAGTTCTTC. Translated, it gives CASSVTSGWDEQFF. The chain is built from TRBV19 and TRBJ2-1; 9 bases fit TRBD2. The CDR3 is 14 amino acids. J was trimmed by 8 bases and V by 5 bases; bases with no gene match: 7. CDR1 and CDR2 (germline): LNHDA, SQIVND (reference sequence).

The chain is built from TRBV5-1 and TRBJ2-5; tentative D call: TRBD2 (5 bases). V was pared by 2 bases and J by 3 bases, with 11 bases between. Germline CDR1 is SGHRS and CDR2 is YFSETQ. CDR3 length: 14 residues. The CDR3 sequence: CASSLARAEETQYF. In DNA form, the CDR3 reads TGCGCCAGCAGCTTAGCGCGGGCGGAAGAGACCCAGTACTTC. The full variable domain, its missing parts supplied by reference TRBV5-1 and TRBJ2-5, is KAGVTQTPRYLIKTRGQQVTLSCSPISGHRSVSWYQQTPGQGLQFLFEYFSETQRNKGNFPGRFSGRQFSNSRSEMNVSTLELGDSALYLCASSLARAEETQYFGPGTRLLVL.

The V call is TRBV5-4, the J call TRBJ2-7, with D possibly being TRBD1 (5 bases). This CDR3 region has 14 residues. Trimming cost V 2 bases and J 1 base, with 10 bases left between them. Germline CDR1 is SGHNT and CDR2 is YYREEE (reference sequence). In nucleotides, the CDR3 is TGTGCCAGCAGCTTCGGACACGAGTCCTACGAGCAGTACTTC. Protein product: CASSFGHESYEQYF.

This clone was detected a few times. The chain employs TRBV30 and TRBJ2-7; D gene unclear. Germline CDR1 reads GTSNPN; CDR2 reads SVGIG (reference sequence). The CDR3 is 12 amino acids. Trimming left V 3 bases short and J 1 base short, with 7 bases between. In DNA form, the CDR3 reads TGTGCCTGGAGCCTACTATCCTACGAGCAGTACTTC. Its translation is CAWSLLSYEQYF.

The chain couples TRBV27 to TRBJ1-2; D is uncertain. Trimming took 2 bases from V and 3 from J, leaving 7 bases between them. Per germline, CDR1 MNHEY and CDR2 SMNVEV (reference sequence). The CDR3 consists of 13 residues. CDR3 region: CASSLGRYYGYTF. The CDR3 region has the DNA TGTGCCAGCAGTTTAGGCAGGTACTATGGCTACACCTTC.

The chain links TRBV19 to TRBJ1-4, with D hard to call. Germline lookup yields CDR1 LNHDA and CDR2 SQIVND (reference sequence). CDR3 size: 15 residues. V dropped 0 bases and J dropped 0 bases, with 5 bases sitting between them. For the CDR3, the DNA is TGTGCCAGTAGTATAGAGCGGGCAACTAATGAAAAACTGTTTTTT. This codes for CASSIERATNEKLFF.

The chain has TRBV6-1 and TRBJ1-2, with no clear D. V was pared by 3 bases and J by 13 bases, with 12 bases between. Germline values: CDR1 MNHNS, CDR2 SASEGT. CDR3 length: 11 residues. CDR3 nucleotide sequence: TGTGCCAGCAGTGAGGGGAGTCAATCCACCTTC. Protein: CASSEGSQSTF.

V usage is TRBV7-3 and J usage is TRBJ2-1, with TRBD2 matching 8 bases. CDR3 length: 16 residues. Germline V lookup: CDR1 SGHTA, CDR2 FQGTGA. V dropped 1 base and J dropped 4; count of bases not matched to a gene: 6. The CDR3 DNA follows: TGTGCCAGCAGCTTAATGAGCGGGAGTGGGTACAATGAGCAGTTCTTC. This encodes CASSLMSGSGYNEQFF.

This clone was detected only once. This chain links TRBV27 with TRBJ2-5; D not resolved. The CDR3 totals 14 residues. CDR1 MNHEY and CDR2 SMNVEV come from the germline V gene (reference sequence). V was shortened by 2 bases and J by 4 bases, with 11 bases between the two germline ends. CDR3 region: CASSLGLGGETQYF. CDR3 sequence (DNA): TGTGCCAGCAGTTTAGGTTTAGGCGGAGAGACCCAGTACTTC.

The V gene is TRBV10-3, the J gene TRBJ2-3, with a possible D match to TRBD1 (5 bases). The CDR3 length is 14 residues. The germline gives CDR1 ENHRY, CDR2 SYGVKD. V lost 7 bases and J lost 0, with 11 bases in between. CDR3 sequence: CAIKGAFSTDTQYF. The CDR3 bases are TGTGCCATCAAAGGGGCCTTTAGCACAGATACGCAGTATTTT.

The V call is TRBV2, the J call TRBJ2-7, with D possibly matching TRBD1 (6 bases). This CDR3 is built from 13 residues. The germline V and J ends were trimmed by 8 bases and 4 bases, with 15 bases remaining between them. Germline loops: CDR1 SNHLY, CDR2 FYNNEI. CDR3 residues: CASQGYRAYEQYF. In nucleotides, the CDR3 is TGTGCCAGCCAGGGGTACAGGGCTTACGAGCAGTACTTC. Full variable domain (rest looked up from reference TRBV2 and TRBJ2-7): EPEVTQTPSHQVTQMGQEVILRCVPISNHLYFYWYRQILGQKVEFLVSFYNNEISEKSEIFDDQFSVERPDGSNFTLKIRSTKLEDSAMYFCASQGYRAYEQYFGPGTRLTVT.

The V gene is TRBV7-3, the J gene TRBJ1-2; 9 positions match TRBD1. CDR3 length equals 16 residues. After removal of 6 bases from V and 2 bases from J, the junction contained 10 bases not matched to a gene. CDR1 is SGHTA and CDR2 is FQGTGA in the germline V gene. CDR3 protein: CASSQNPGTGNYGYTF. CDR3 nucleotides: TGTGCCAGCAGTCAAAATCCCGGGACAGGGAACTATGGCTACACCTTC.

V usage is TRBV5-1 and J usage is TRBJ2-3, with D perhaps matching TRBD1 (5 bases). Trimming left V 4 bases short and J 3 bases short, with 9 bases between. Germline V CDR1 and CDR2: SGHRS, YFSETQ. This CDR3 has 13 residues. DNA for the CDR3: TGCGCCAGCAGCCCGCCAGGGACAGATACGCAGTATTTT. It specifies CASSPPGTDTQYF.

Concerning this clone itself: This specimen includes other DNA sequences encoding the same CDR3. This CDR3 reads CASSHGQGYEQYF. The CDR3 nucleotides are TGCGCCAGCAGCCACGGACAGGGTTACGAGCAGTACTTC. The V and J genes are TRBV4-1 and TRBJ2-7; 8 bases map to TRBD1. Germline-derived CDR1 and CDR2 are MGHRA and YSYEKL. There are 13 residues in the CDR3. V lost 3 bases to trimming and J lost 4 bases; unmatched junction nucleotides: 2.

The rearrangement uses TRBV28 and TRBJ2-7; perhaps TRBD2 as D (6 bases). Germline CDR1 MDHEN, CDR2 SYDVKM. The CDR3 loop spans 18 amino acids. Trimming stripped 6 bases from V and 0 bases from J, with 24 bases between. The CDR3 reads CASSSPKGRGKTSYEQYF. As DNA, the CDR3 is TGTGCCAGCAGCTCCCCTAAAGGGCGGGGAAAAACCTCCTACGAGCAGTACTTC.

J is TRBJ2-1 and V is TRBV9, with D possibly TRBD1 on 5 matching bases. This CDR3 has 15 amino acids. CDR1 is SGDLS, CDR2 YYNGEE, per germline. The V end lost 5 bases, the J end lost 1 base, and 13 bases lay between the germline ends. The CDR3 sequence is CASSDQGGSYNEQFF. The CDR3 DNA reads as TGTGCCAGCAGTGACCAGGGTGGGTCCTACAATGAGCAGTTCTTC.

This clone was picked up one time. This chain uses TRBV19 with TRBJ2-3; possible D gene TRBD2, 6 bases. V gave up 0 bases and J gave up 1 base, with 8 bases separating them. The CDR3 is made up of 15 amino acids. Germline lookup yields CDR1 LNHDA and CDR2 SQIVND (reference sequence). Here the CDR3 DNA reads TGTGCCAGTAGTATAGAGGTAGCGGGCACAGATACGCAGTATTTT. Translated, it gives CASSIEVAGTDTQYF.

The chain recombines TRBV6-1 with TRBJ1-5; 10 positions agree with TRBD1. The CDR3 is 14 residues long. V gave up 7 bases and J gave up 5 bases; unmatched junction bases: 5. Germline assignment: CDR1 MNHNS and CDR2 SASEGT. This chain's CDR3 is CASTGTGADQPQHF. In DNA form, the CDR3 reads TGTGCCAGCACCGGGACAGGGGCGGATCAGCCCCAGCATTTT.